Below are 5 T cell receptor beta chains sequenced from a single sample in a study of early T cells in non-severe SARS-CoV-2 infection. TCRdb independently ran MiXCR on the 5' RACE reads; one entry per CDR3 protein. The sample lists 85,000 to 100,000 distinct CDR3 sequences, 8% to 13% occurring once. The material was whole blood, obtained at baseline. The receptor source for this set is an adult who was a healthcare worker with PCR-confirmed SARS-CoV-2 infection or an uninfected control (not recorded which).

Ten or more counts support this clonotype. The rearrangement uses TRBV6-1 and TRBJ1-2; tentatively, D is TRBD1 (5 bases). Trimming left V 5 bases short and J 8 bases short, with 21 bases between. The germline CDR1 and CDR2 sequences are MNHNS and SASEGT. The CDR3 is made up of 15 amino acids. CDR3 coding DNA: TGTGCCAGCAGTTCTTTTGGGGCCAGGGAAGACGGCTACACCTTC. This translates into CASSSFGAREDGYTF.

This clonotype showed up many times. The chain joins TRBV19 to TRBJ2-1; 9 nucleotides match TRBD1. The trim removed 7 bases at V and 6 bases at J, leaving 13 bases unmatched. The length of the CDR3 is 16 residues. In germline, CDR1 is LNHDA, CDR2 SQIVND (reference sequence). The CDR3 is CASKDRGLRRANEQFF. The CDR3 coding sequence is TGTGCCAGTAAAGACAGGGGGTTAAGACGAGCCAATGAGCAGTTCTTC.

This clonotype has just a few counts. This chain joins TRBV27 and TRBJ2-1; tentatively, D is TRBD2 (5 bases). Trimming pared 5 bases from V and 5 bases from J, leaving 10 bases between. Germline assignment: CDR1 MNHEY and CDR2 SMNVEV (reference sequence). The CDR3 has 13 residues. The CDR3 DNA sequence: TGTGCCAGCAGTCCTACTAGGGACAATGAGCAGTTCTTC. Its protein is CASSPTRDNEQFF.

This chain uses TRBV5-1 with TRBJ2-5; 9 nucleotides agree with TRBD2. The CDR3 is made up of 15 amino acids. Trimming at V came to 3 bases and at J to 1 base, leaving 4 bases not matched to a gene. Germline V gives CDR1 SGHRS, CDR2 YFSETQ. The CDR3: CASSYGLASQETQYF. As DNA, the CDR3 is TGCGCCAGCAGCTACGGACTAGCGAGCCAAGAGACCCAGTACTTC.

The chain uses TRBV29-1 and TRBJ1-1; the D is unclear. Trimming shortened V by 3 bases and J by 6 bases, and 8 bases separated the two germline ends. This CDR3 has 11 residues. Germline V gene data show CDR1 as SQVTM and CDR2 as ANQGSEA. The CDR3 coding sequence is TGCAGCGTTGACAGTCGGGCTGAAGCTTTCTTT. As protein: CSVDSRAEAFF.